This T cell receptor beta chain was identified in a study of blood T cell repertoires in COVID-19. Background on the study: Sources were T cells, B-cell-depleted T cells, or PBMCs; the material itself was cDNA or gDNA.

Data came from immunoSEQ multiplex PCR; TCRdb stores just in-frame clones and leaves some out. Of 150,000 to 200,000 clones listed, about 79% were seen once; the top ten hold around 24%. In this sample, this clone turned up once. In germline, CDR1 is SGHDT, CDR2 YYEEEE. The CDR3 is made up of 16 amino acids. After removal of 4 bases from V and 6 bases from J, the junction contained 11 bases not matched to a gene. Sequencing was performed on peripheral blood. The clonotype was recovered from a woman aged 65 to 85 with acute or convalescent COVID-19. This chain links TRBV5-6 with TRBJ2-1, with 9 bases identical to TRBD1. Written as DNA, the CDR3 is TGTGCCAGCAGCCCCCGCGGACAGGGGAATCCCAATGAGCAGTTCTTC. This codes for CASSPRGQGNPNEQFF.